This entry features one T cell receptor beta chain sequence. No antigen is known for it. The sample originates from a study of T cells in Graves' hyperthyroidism and ophthalmopathy. Per the germline V gene, CDR1 is DFQATT and CDR2 is SNEGSKA (reference sequence). The CDR3 is made up of 17 amino acids. The ends lost 2 bases at V and 2 bases at J; junction bases unmatched: 14. RNA transcripts yielded amplified TCR beta CDR3 regions. HTBI primers were the set used in a first-round RT-PCR of the TCR CDR3. TCRdb re-analysed the multiplex PCR reads in MiXCR, keeping a single row per CDR3 protein. The sample lists hundreds of thousands of distinct CDR3 sequences, about 45% seen once, with less than 9% in the top ten. Overall study results and limits: Blood shared most expanded thyroid clonotypes above 0.001.

The specimen sequenced was peripheral blood or thyroid tissue (not recorded which). The V call is TRBV20-1, the J call TRBJ2-7, with 8 positions matching TRBD2. The sequence was obtained from an adult man with Graves' disease, either hyperthyroidism or ophthalmopathy (not recorded which). The CDR3 sequence: CSARSLAGSPGPYEQYF. Here the CDR3 DNA reads TGCAGTGCTAGAAGCCTAGCGGGTTCCCCCGGGCCCTACGAGCAGTACTTC.